The source of this T cell receptor beta chain is a study of CD8 T cells in ankylosing spondylitis. Points from the study as a whole: Among TCR beta sequences, a motif of about 8 highly homologous variants appeared characteristic of ankylosing spondylitis blood. Disease-linked clones bore a CD8+ phenotype and were relatively rare in peripheral blood. Reportedly, significant enrichment of disease-linked clones occurred in matched ankylosing spondylitis synovial fluid.

5'-RACE, quantitative and with molecular barcodes, yielded the TCR beta libraries. TCRdb analysed the 5' RACE reads with MiXCR anew, one entry per CDR3 protein. The table lists more than 300,000 distinct CDR3 sequences, 11% of them singletons, with 9.1% in the top ten. This clonotype was observed at least ten times. The antigen is undetermined. CDR1 is DFQATT, CDR2 SNEGSKA, per germline (reference sequence). This CDR3 is 15 amino acids long. Deletions cut 2 bases from V and 1 base from J, with 15 bases between. This clonotype originated in a female donor with ankylosing spondylitis or in good health (not recorded which). V and J are TRBV20-1 and TRBJ2-7; unclear D gene. The source material was blood, either unsorted or a sorted T cell fraction (not recorded which). CDR3 sequence: CSARHETSTSYEQYF. The CDR3 DNA sequence: TGCAGTGCTAGACACGAGACATCCACTTCCTACGAGCAGTACTTC.